The next 16 T cell receptor beta chains were all read from a single sample in a study of STAT5B mutations in CD4+ large granular lymphocyte leukemia. TCRdb's table, derived via immunoSEQ multiplex PCR, lists solely in-frame clones and lacks some. Among some 30,000 clones, around 74% were seen once, and the ten largest hold around 1.1%. The source material was CD4+ T cells from blood buffy coats. The receptors stem from a human donor in good health.

The chain is built from TRBV19 and TRBJ1-1, with D possibly TRBD1 on 5 matching bases. CDR1 is LNHDA, CDR2 SQIVND, per germline (reference sequence). The CDR3 runs to 13 residues. Between the trimmed V and J ends, which lost 7 bases and 3 bases, there was a span of 12 bases. The CDR3: CASTGTADTEAFF. The CDR3 region has the DNA TGTGCCAGTACCGGGACCGCAGACACTGAAGCTTTCTTT.

This clone was counted between two and nine times. The chain carries TRBV2 and TRBJ1-6; D is possibly TRBD1 (6 bases). This CDR3 has 14 amino acids. Looked up from germline, CDR1 is SNHLY and CDR2 is FYNNEI. The V and J ends lost 4 bases and 10 bases respectively, with 14 bases between them. The CDR3 sequence is CASSASGAWSPLHF. The CDR3 DNA sequence: TGTGCCAGCAGTGCTTCGGGGGCCTGGTCACCCCTCCACTTT.

The chain recombines TRBV28 with TRBJ1-1; 7 nucleotides match TRBD1. This CDR3 has 14 residues. Germline values: CDR1 MDHEN, CDR2 SYDVKM. J gave up 1 base and V 2 bases, and 1 base lay outside the gene matches. This CDR3 is CASSLRTGNTEAFF. DNA of the CDR3: TGTGCCAGCAGTTTAAGGACAGGGAACACTGAAGCTTTCTTT. The full variable domain, with the rest looked up from reference TRBV28 and TRBJ1-1, is DVKVTQSSRYLVKRTGEKVFLECVQDMDHENMFWYRQDPGLGLRLIYFSYDVKMKEKGDIPEGYSVSREKKERFSLILESASTNQTSMYLCASSLRTGNTEAFFGQGTRLTVV.

CDR3 residues: CASTLFSGEKLFF. In DNA form, the CDR3 reads TGCGCCAGCACTTTGTTCTCGGGAGAAAAACTGTTTTTT. V usage is TRBV10-2 and J usage is TRBJ1-4, with unresolved D. Germline V gives CDR1 WSHSY, CDR2 SAAADI. This CDR3 contains 13 residues. V shed 7 bases and J shed 8 bases, with 14 bases lying between them.

The V and J genes are TRBV6-6 and TRBJ1-5, with 7 nucleotides matching TRBD1. Germline CDR1 reads MNHNY; CDR2 reads SVGAGI (reference sequence). V lost 7 bases and J lost 6; bases outside the gene matches: 9. CDR3 length: 14 amino acids. In DNA form, the CDR3 reads TGTGCCAGCAACAACGACAGGGACGGTCAGCCCCAGCATTTT. This gives the protein CASNNDRDGQPQHF.

The rearrangement links TRBV7-3 to TRBJ2-1; possibly TRBD2 for D (5 bases). CDR1 is SGHTA, CDR2 FQGTGA, per germline. The CDR3 extends over 14 amino acids. Trimming removed 4 bases at V and 8 bases at J, with 15 bases between. The CDR3 loop is CASSSFGPEDEQFF. The CDR3 region has the DNA TGTGCCAGCAGCTCTTTTGGACCGGAGGATGAGCAGTTCTTC.

This clone has a handful of counts. The chain combines TRBV7-9 with TRBJ2-1; 7 bases map to TRBD2. V was pared by 5 bases and J by 6 bases, with 1 base of the junction left unmatched. Looked up from germline, CDR1 is SEHNR and CDR2 is FQNEAQ (reference sequence). This CDR3 contains 12 residues. For the CDR3, the DNA is TGTGCCAGCAGCGGACTAGTCAATGAGCAGTTCTTC. Translation gives CASSGLVNEQFF.

The rearrangement uses TRBV11-3 and TRBJ2-3; D perhaps matches TRBD2 (5 bases). CDR3 length: 16 residues. The V and J ends lost 5 bases and 3 bases respectively, with 18 bases between them. Germline CDR1 is SGHNT and CDR2 is YENEEA. The CDR3 region has the DNA TGTGCCAGCAGCCAGAGGGCCGTCCGAAAGACAGATACGCAGTATTTT. Its translation: CASSQRAVRKTDTQYF.

The chain combines TRBV4-1 with TRBJ1-3, with unresolved D. Trimming shortened V by 2 bases and J by 4 bases, and 15 bases separated the two germline ends. This CDR3 region has 16 residues. Looked up from germline, CDR1 is MGHRA and CDR2 is YSYEKL. The CDR3 DNA sequence: TGCGCCAGCAGCCAATTTGCGAGGATGGGGGGAAACACCATATATTTT. Protein: CASSQFARMGGNTIYF.

By sample share, this clone is medium-sized. The chain uses TRBV30 and TRBJ1-1, with a possible D match to TRBD1 (6 bases). This CDR3 contains 16 residues. The germline V and J ends were trimmed by 0 bases and 1 base, with 15 bases remaining between them. CDR1 and CDR2 from the germline V gene are GTSNPN and SVGIG (reference sequence). The CDR3: CAWSVLVGGPNTEAFF. CDR3 sequence (DNA): TGTGCCTGGAGTGTACTAGTCGGGGGCCCGAACACTGAAGCTTTCTTT. Filled out from reference TRBV30 and TRBJ1-1, the complete variable domain reads SQTIHQWPATLVQPVGSPLSLECTVEGTSNPNLYWYRQAAGRGLQLLFYSVGIGQISSEVPQNLSASRPQDRQFILSSKKLLLSDSGFYLCAWSVLVGGPNTEAFFGQGTRLTVV.

The chain is built from TRBV12-5 and TRBJ1-5; possibly TRBD1 for D (5 bases). This CDR3 spans 18 amino acids. Per the germline V gene, CDR1 is LGHNT and CDR2 is FRNRAP. V gave up 3 bases and J gave up 4 bases, with 22 bases separating them. The CDR3 bases are TGTGCTAGTGGTTTCACCCTCGACAGCGCCCCAATTAATCAGCCCCAGCATTTT. Translating it yields CASGFTLDSAPINQPQHF.

The chain uses TRBV5-1 and TRBJ2-1; perhaps TRBD2 as D (5 bases). Trimming cost V 2 bases and J 7 bases, with 13 bases left between them. Per germline, CDR1 SGHRS and CDR2 YFSETQ. The length of the CDR3 is 14 residues. CDR3 coding DNA: TGCGCCAGCAGCTTCAATACTCCGGGAAATGAGCAGTTCTTC. Protein sequence: CASSFNTPGNEQFF.

The CDR3 DNA is TGTGCCAGTAGTACACCCCCGAAGACCCAGTACTTC. Amino acids: CASSTPPKTQYF. This chain joins TRBV19 and TRBJ2-5, with D unresolved. The CDR3 is 12 residues long. V was clipped by 4 bases and J by 6 bases, with 9 bases between them. Germline V gene sequence: CDR1 LNHDA, CDR2 SQIVND (reference sequence).

The chain has TRBV5-1 and TRBJ2-3; 7 bases agree with TRBD1. V shed 0 bases, J shed 5 bases, and the junction held 12 bases outside the gene matches. Germline-derived CDR1 and CDR2 are SGHRS and YFSETQ. The CDR3 loop spans 17 amino acids. The CDR3 nucleotides read TGCGCCAGCAGCTTGGGTCTGTCGACAGGGCAGCAAGATACGCAGTATTTT. Protein sequence: CASSLGLSTGQQDTQYF. Full variable domain (remainder filled in from reference TRBV5-1 and TRBJ2-3): KAGVTQTPRYLIKTRGQQVTLSCSPISGHRSVSWYQQTPGQGLQFLFEYFSETQRNKGNFPGRFSGRQFSNSRSEMNVSTLELGDSALYLCASSLGLSTGQQDTQYFGPGTRLTVL.

The CDR3 spells CASSAGRDWDEQYV. DNA for the CDR3: TGTGCCAGCAGCGCCGGACGGGACTGGGACGAGCAGTACGTC. The chain carries TRBV7-9 and TRBJ2-7; D is perhaps TRBD2 (6 bases). Per the germline V gene, CDR1 is SEHNR and CDR2 is FQNEAQ (reference sequence). The CDR3 has 14 residues. V shed 5 bases and J shed 5 bases, with 16 bases lying between them.

This sequence joins TRBV5-1 and TRBJ1-2; possibly TRBD1 for D (6 bases). The CDR3 totals 14 residues. CDR1 and CDR2 (germline): SGHRS, YFSETQ. The germline V and J ends were trimmed by 0 bases and 8 bases, with 14 bases remaining between them. CDR3 loop: CASSLADRISGYTF. DNA for the CDR3: TGCGCCAGCAGCTTGGCCGACAGGATTTCAGGCTACACCTTC.